The 16 T cell receptor beta chains below were found in one sample sequenced in a study of blood T cell repertoires in COVID-19 (dated by TCRdb to the early 2020s). Library construction relied on the immunoSEQ multiplex PCR assay. Drawn from immuneACCESS, this table holds only the in-frame rearrangements with V and J called that TCRdb kept. Clones are partly lost; checked studies trace under half to an unresolved V gene and leave the rest unexplained. Here the sample has around 200,000 clones; 65% to 85% occur a single time. The ten largest make up 0.95% to 1.5% of the sample. The material sequenced was peripheral blood. The receptors shown here come from a woman in her thirties with COVID-19, enrolled during active disease.

The CDR3 reads CASSISHWRGLSSSTDTQYF. Written as DNA, the CDR3 is TGTGCCAGTAGTATATCTCACTGGCGGGGGCTTAGCTCTAGCACAGATACGCAGTATTTT. V usage is TRBV19 and J usage is TRBJ2-3; TRBD2 might be the D (7 bases). The CDR3 is made up of 20 amino acids. CDR1 is LNHDA, CDR2 SQIVND, per germline (reference sequence). V was pared by 2 bases and J by 0 bases, with 24 bases between.

This clone has just one count. This chain joins TRBV5-4 and TRBJ1-5; D call uncertain. V shed 0 bases and J shed 3 bases, with 7 bases lying between them. Germline V gene data show CDR1 as SGHNT and CDR2 as YYREEE (reference sequence). This CDR3 is built from 14 residues. The CDR3 sequence: CASSLAGNNQPQHF. CDR3 DNA: TGTGCCAGCAGCTTGGCCGGGAACAATCAGCCCCAGCATTTT.

The chain is built from TRBV7-2 and TRBJ1-2, with 8 bases that match TRBD1. The CDR3 extends over 15 amino acids. CDR1 SGHTA and CDR2 FQGNSA come from the germline V gene. V trimming: 10 bases; J trimming: 0 bases; junction bases outside the gene matches: 10. The CDR3 is CAIAVGDRPNYGYTF. In DNA, the CDR3 is TGTGCCATAGCAGTAGGGGACAGGCCTAACTATGGCTACACCTTC. The full variable domain, with the rest looked up from reference TRBV7-2 and TRBJ1-2, is GAGVSQSPSNKVTEKGKDVELRCDPISGHTALYWYRQSLGQGLEFLIYFQGNSAPDKSGLPSDRFSAERTGGSVSTLTIQRTQQEDSAVYLCAIAVGDRPNYGYTFGSGTRLTVV.

This clone was seen a single time. The chain combines TRBV7-2 with TRBJ2-5; D may be TRBD2 (6 bases). Trimming took 5 bases from V and 1 from J, leaving 11 bases between them. Per germline, CDR1 SGHTA and CDR2 FQGNSA. The CDR3 covers 14 residues. The CDR3 sequence is CASSEWDFQETQYF. The CDR3 DNA is TGTGCCAGCAGCGAGTGGGACTTCCAAGAGACCCAGTACTTC.

The V gene is TRBV7-8, the J gene TRBJ2-7, with 12 bases fitting TRBD1. The germline V gene has CDR1 SGHVS and CDR2 FQNEAQ. V trimming: 5 bases; J trimming: 3 bases; junction bases outside the gene matches: 5. This CDR3 region has 15 residues. For the CDR3, the DNA is TGTGCCAGCAGCACGAGGGACAGGGGGCTCTACGAGCAGTACTTC. It translates to CASSTRDRGLYEQYF.

The V and J genes are TRBV9 and TRBJ1-2; D is perhaps TRBD1 (6 bases). V was pared by 0 bases and J by 7 bases, with 13 bases between. Germline CDR1 SGDLS, CDR2 YYNGEE. The CDR3 runs 14 residues. CDR3 DNA: TGTGCCAGCAGCGTAGTTACAGGGACCCTTGGCTACACCTTC. It codes for CASSVVTGTLGYTF.

The chain carries TRBV11-2 and TRBJ2-7; 7 bases agree with TRBD2. The CDR3 spans 15 residues. Germline V gives CDR1 SGHAT, CDR2 FQNNGV. The trim removed 7 bases at V and 1 base at J, leaving 10 bases unmatched. CDR3 in DNA: TGTGCCAGCACTCTCCGTAGCGGGCTTTCCTACGAGCAGTACTTC. Its translation: CASTLRSGLSYEQYF. Combining the CDR3 with reference TRBV11-2 and TRBJ2-7 gives the whole variable domain EAGVAQSPRYKIIEKRQSVAFWCNPISGHATLYWYQQILGQGPKLLIQFQNNGVVDDSQLPKDRFSAERLKGVDSTLKIQPAKLEDSAVYLCASTLRSGLSYEQYFGPGTRLTVT.

The rearrangement links TRBV30 to TRBJ2-1; 8 bases align to TRBD1. V lost 3 bases and J lost 3; bases outside the gene matches: 10. Germline assignment: CDR1 GTSNPN and CDR2 SVGIG (reference sequence). This CDR3 contains 16 residues. For the CDR3, the DNA is TGTGCCTGGAGCAAATCAAGACAGGGGATCTACAATGAGCAGTTCTTC. Its protein is CAWSKSRQGIYNEQFF.

This chain connects TRBV3-1 (or the pseudogene TRBV3-2) to TRBJ1-1; D not certain. CDR3 size: 14 residues. Germline-derived CDR1 and CDR2 are LGHDT and YNNKEL (reference sequence). The V end lost 0 bases, the J end lost 1 base, and 6 bases lay between the germline ends. CDR3 in amino acids: CASSQDPENTEAFF. The CDR3 nucleotides are TGTGCCAGCAGCCAAGATCCAGAGAACACTGAAGCTTTCTTT.

Comment on this clone: The sample contains more than one DNA sequence encoding this CDR3. The rearrangement joins TRBV18 to TRBJ2-5, with a possible D match to TRBD1 (5 bases). The CDR3 extends over 12 amino acids. V lost 3 bases to trimming and J lost 3 bases, with 5 bases between them. The germline gives CDR1 KGHSH, CDR2 LQKENI. CDR3 protein: CASSPREETQYF. In DNA form, the CDR3 reads TGTGCCAGCTCACCCAGGGAAGAGACCCAGTACTTC.

This chain connects TRBV7-2 to TRBJ2-5, with D possibly being TRBD1 (5 bases). CDR1 and CDR2 from the germline V gene are SGHTA and FQGNSA. Trimming took off 3 bases at V and 4 bases at J, with 15 bases between the two ends. The CDR3 sequence is 15 residues long. The CDR3 region is CASSLYQGSGETQYF. The DNA of the CDR3 is TGTGCCAGCAGCTTGTATCAGGGATCGGGAGAGACCCAGTACTTC.

A word on this clone: Other DNA sequences from this sample encode an identical CDR3 as well. The J gene is TRBJ1-1, the V gene TRBV5-4; D possibly corresponds to TRBD1 (6 bases). CDR1 and CDR2 (germline): SGHNT, YYREEE (reference sequence). With 5 bases removed from V and 5 bases from J, the gap between germline ends came to 10 bases. This CDR3 has 12 amino acids. CDR3 region: CASSLRGTEAFF. Here the CDR3 DNA reads TGTGCCAGCAGTTTGAGGGGGACTGAAGCTTTCTTT.

This chain links TRBV15 with TRBJ1-6; D unclear. This CDR3 is 15 amino acids long. V dropped 1 base and J dropped 11 bases, with 15 bases sitting between them. The germline CDR1 and CDR2 sequences are LNHNV and YYDKDF (reference sequence). CDR3 in amino acids: CATSRVGMPGTPLHF. The DNA for the CDR3 is TGTGCCACCAGCAGAGTTGGTATGCCGGGGACACCCCTCCACTTT.

Regarding this clone: Other DNA sequences in the sample encode the same CDR3. V gene TRBV7-9 combines with J gene TRBJ2-1; 9 bases align to TRBD2. This CDR3 spans 15 amino acids. Germline V gives CDR1 SEHNR, CDR2 FQNEAQ (reference sequence). V lost 3 bases and J lost 2; bases outside the gene matches: 2. CDR3 coding DNA: TGTGCCAGCAGCTTGGCGGGAGGGCCCTACAATGAGCAGTTCTTC. It translates to CASSLAGGPYNEQFF.

This chain uses TRBV20-1 with TRBJ2-1; D possibly corresponds to TRBD2 (5 bases). CDR1 is DFQATT, CDR2 SNEGSKA, per germline (reference sequence). V dropped 6 bases and J dropped 7 bases, with 10 bases sitting between them. This CDR3 region has 11 residues. The CDR3 sequence is CSAPEGNEQFF. CDR3 in DNA: TGCAGTGCACCCGAGGGAAATGAGCAGTTCTTC.

This clone has a single count. The rearrangement uses TRBV5-6 and TRBJ2-1; 7 bases are shared with TRBD1. CDR1 and CDR2 from the germline V gene are SGHDT and YYEEEE. With V trimmed by 4 bases and J by 3 bases, 7 bases remained unmatched. The CDR3 totals 15 residues. For the CDR3, the DNA is TGTGCCAGCAGCACCCCCCGGGACAGCTACAATGAGCAGTTCTTC. It specifies CASSTPRDSYNEQFF.